Sequencing of this TCR beta chain was carried out in a study of long-term antiretroviral therapy in people with HIV. Whole-study context: By about a decade, the earliest samples predate the 2015 immediate-ART recommendation.

At the survey level, the v3.0 immunoSEQ assay was run. Sequencing used immunoSEQ multiplex PCR; TCRdb keeps in-frame clones, though not all of them. The sample carries about 20,000 clones, roughly 75% recorded once. Per the germline V gene, CDR1 is MNHEY and CDR2 is SMNVEV (reference sequence). There are 16 residues in the CDR3. The germline V and J ends were trimmed by 2 bases and 8 bases, with 22 bases remaining between them. The clonotype originates from a woman in her 30s with HIV. The sample was unsorted PBMCs, taken 2.9 years after starting antiretroviral therapy. This chain uses TRBV27 with TRBJ2-7; D perhaps matches TRBD2 (6 bases). CDR3 nucleotides: TGTGCCAGCAGTTTAGTTTGGGCCAGGGAGGCGGCAAAGCAGTACTTC. Its protein product is CASSLVWAREAAKQYF.